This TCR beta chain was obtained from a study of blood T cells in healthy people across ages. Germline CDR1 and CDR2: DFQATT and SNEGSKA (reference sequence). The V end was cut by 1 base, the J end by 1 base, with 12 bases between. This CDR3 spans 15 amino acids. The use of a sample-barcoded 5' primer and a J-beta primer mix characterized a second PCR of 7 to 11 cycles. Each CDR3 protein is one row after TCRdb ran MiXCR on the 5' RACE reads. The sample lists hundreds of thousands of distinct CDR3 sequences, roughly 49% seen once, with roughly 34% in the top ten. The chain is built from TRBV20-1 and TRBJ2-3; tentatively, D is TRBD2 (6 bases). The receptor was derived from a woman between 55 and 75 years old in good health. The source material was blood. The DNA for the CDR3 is TGCAGTGCTAGAGCGGCGGGATACCGCACAGATACGCAGTATTTT. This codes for CSARAAGYRTDTQYF.